A selection of T cell receptor beta chains follows, all from one sample in a study of blood T cells in healthy people across ages. One entry per CDR3 protein results from TCRdb running MiXCR on the 5' RACE reads. The table lists some 1.5 million distinct CDR3 sequences, under 30% of them singletons. Sequencing was done on a sample of blood. The receptors stem from a woman between 25 and 40 years old in good health. CDR3s include the opening cysteine and the closing phenylalanine or tryptophan. The order of the fields is clone size, D gene, V gene, J gene, CDR3 protein, CDR3 DNA. D genes are given only for firm matches. Only some rows state a clone size, as once, few, many or a class for expanded clones.

-	-	TRBV3-1	TRBJ1-1	CASSQDGLGEVTEAFF	TGTGCCAGCAGCCAAGATGGATTGGGGGAGGTCACTGAAGCTTTCTTT
-	TRBD1	TRBV9	TRBJ2-1	CASSPRTGSMNEQFF	TGTGCCAGCAGCCCAAGGACAGGGTCAATGAATGAGCAGTTCTTC
few	TRBD2	TRBV7-8	TRBJ2-5	CASSLGLADLLQETQYF	TGTGCCAGCAGCTTAGGACTAGCGGACTTGCTCCAAGAGACCCAGTACTTC
many	-	TRBV6-6	TRBJ2-3	CASMDSSTDTQYF	TGTGCCAGCATGGACAGCAGCACAGATACGCAGTATTTT
many	-	TRBV28	TRBJ1-2	CASSSGVYYGYTF	TGTGCCAGCAGTTCCGGGGTATACTATGGCTACACCTTC
-	-	TRBV5-1	TRBJ1-5	CASGLEGYSNQPQHF	TGCGCCAGCGGCTTGGAAGGTTATAGCAATCAGCCCCAGCATTTT
-	-	TRBV12-3/TRBV12-4	TRBJ2-1	CASSYAGVPNEQFF	TGTGCCAGCAGTTACGCCGGGGTCCCCAATGAGCAGTTCTTC
many	-	TRBV10-3	TRBJ2-4	CAISDDMAGNIQYF	TGTGCCATCAGCGACGACATGGCCGGAAACATTCAGTACTTC
-	-	TRBV7-7	TRBJ1-6	CASRERGGGLSYNSPLHF	TGTGCCAGCAGGGAAAGGGGCGGGGGTCTCTCCTATAATTCACCCCTCCACTTT
few	-	TRBV14	TRBJ2-1	CASLQPGVARMLNNEQFF	TGTGCCAGCCTACAACCTGGGGTAGCGAGGATGCTTAACAATGAGCAGTTCTTC
-	TRBD1	TRBV7-2	TRBJ2-7	CASSFDRGSYYEQYF	TGTGCCAGCAGCTTCGACAGGGGAAGTTATTACGAGCAGTACTTC
-	-	TRBV5-6	TRBJ2-5	CASSTGRIQETQYF	TGTGCCAGCAGCACCGGACGGATACAAGAGACCCAGTACTTC
few	TRBD1	TRBV9	TRBJ2-7	CASSVEDRDDYEQYF	TGTGCCAGCAGCGTAGAGGACAGGGATGACTACGAGCAGTACTTC
-	-	TRBV18	TRBJ2-6	CASSPRVGYSGANVLTF	TGTGCCAGCTCACCACGGGTTGGGTACTCTGGGGCCAACGTCCTGACTTTC
many	-	TRBV12-3/TRBV12-4	TRBJ2-7	CASSLGDATYEQYF	TGTGCCAGCAGTTTAGGCGACGCCACCTACGAGCAGTACTTC
few	-	TRBV7-6	TRBJ1-2	CASSLGVGGGEGYTF	TGTGCCAGCAGCTTAGGGGTCGGAGGGGGTGAGGGCTACACCTTC
many	-	TRBV12-3/TRBV12-4	TRBJ2-7	CASSFSHEQYF	TGTGCCAGCAGTTTTTCGCACGAGCAGTACTTC
few	-	TRBV28	TRBJ1-5	CASIIPGSNQPQHF	TGTGCCAGCATTATTCCGGGAAGCAATCAGCCCCAGCATTTT
-	TRBD2	TRBV12-3/TRBV12-4	TRBJ2-2	CASSSLAGGLAGELFF	TGTGCCAGCAGTTCCTTAGCGGGAGGGCTCGCCGGGGAGCTGTTTTTT
few	TRBD1	TRBV18	TRBJ2-3	CASSSGTGADTQYF	TGTGCCAGCTCATCCGGGACAGGGGCAGATACGCAGTATTTT
-	TRBD1	TRBV5-1	TRBJ1-2	CASQGGPSNYGYTF	TGCGCCAGTCAAGGGGGCCCGTCTAACTATGGCTACACCTTC
many	-	TRBV29-1	TRBJ1-2	CSVVGEGSNAYGYTF	TGCAGCGTAGTGGGGGAGGGCTCTAATGCCTATGGCTACACCTTC
-	-	TRBV20-1	TRBJ2-3	CSALTAGKTSRVLKIQLAKDTQYF	TGCAGTGCCCTCACCGCGGGGAAAACGTCACGAGTCCTCAAAATCCAATTAGCAAAAGATACGCAGTATTTT
-	TRBD2	TRBV7-2	TRBJ2-1	CASRLPAGGQDEQFF	TGTGCCAGCAGACTGCCAGCGGGGGGGCAGGATGAGCAGTTCTTC
few	TRBD2	TRBV7-2	TRBJ2-7	CASSLTSGRKDEQYF	TGTGCCAGCAGCTTAACTAGCGGGAGGAAGGACGAGCAGTACTTC
-	-	TRBV5-1	TRBJ2-5	CASSPDRPKQETQYF	TGCGCCAGCAGTCCCGACAGGCCGAAGCAAGAGACCCAGTACTTC
many	-	TRBV7-2	TRBJ2-4	CASSLGGLAIQYF	TGTGCCAGCAGCTTAGGGGGACTCGCGATTCAGTACTTC
-	-	TRBV25-1	TRBJ2-1	CASSETGLVYEQFF	TGTGCCAGCAGTGAAACTGGGCTAGTCTATGAGCAGTTCTTC
few	TRBD1	TRBV27	TRBJ1-2	CASSPKTGAGYTF	TGTGCCAGCAGTCCGAAGACAGGGGCCGGCTACACCTTC
few	-	TRBV24-1	TRBJ1-6	CATSVVAYNSPLHF	TGTGCCACCAGTGTAGTGGCCTATAATTCACCCCTCCACTTT
many	-	TRBV12-3/TRBV12-4	TRBJ2-1	CASSYDYNEQFF	TGCGCCAGCAGCTATGATTACAATGAGCAGTTCTTC
many	TRBD2	TRBV20-1	TRBJ2-3	CSAPLAGRVADTQYF	TGCAGTGCCCCCTTAGCGGGAAGGGTCGCAGATACGCAGTATTTT
-	-	TRBV20-1	TRBJ2-1	CSATGRAGEQFF	TGCAGTGCTACGGGTAGGGCGGGTGAGCAGTTCTTC
few	-	TRBV5-1	TRBJ2-1	CASSLQDIYNEQFF	TGCGCCAGCAGTCTGCAGGACATCTACAATGAGCAGTTCTTC
-	-	TRBV21-1	TRBJ2-5	CASSQGILQETQYF	TGTGCCAGCAGCCAGGGGATTCTACAAGAGACCCAGTACTTC
few	-	TRBV12-2	TRBJ1-5	CASRFWRSRVVRQPQHF	TGTGCAAGTCGCTTCTGGAGGTCCAGGGTAGTCCGTCAGCCCCAGCATTTT
few	TRBD2	TRBV11-2	TRBJ2-7	CASSLIGAGVREQYF	TGTGCCAGCAGCTTAATCGGAGCGGGAGTAAGGGAGCAGTACTTC
many	-	TRBV20-1	TRBJ1-2	CSARQGYGYTF	TGCAGTGCTAGACAGGGGTATGGCTACACCTTC
-	-	TRBV3-1	TRBJ2-3	CASSPLETDTQYF	TGTGCCAGCAGCCCACTAGAGACAGATACGCAGTATTTT
-	-	TRBV28	TRBJ1-2	CASSLGTTVDGYTF	TGTGCCAGCAGTTTGGGGACGACGGTCGATGGCTACACCTTC
few	-	TRBV7-2	TRBJ1-1	CASSLMRGEEAFF	TGTGCCAGCAGCTTAATGCGGGGGGAGGAAGCTTTCTTT
-	-	TRBV12-3/TRBV12-4	TRBJ1-4	CASARTGEKLFF	TGTGCCAGCGCCCGAACCGGGGAAAAACTGTTTTTT
once	-	TRBV29-1	TRBJ1-4	CSVDSPGTEKLFF	TGCAGCGTTGACAGCCCGGGGACGGAAAAACTGTTTTTT
-	-	TRBV7-2	TRBJ2-1	CASSPREQRNEQFF	TGTGCCAGCAGCCCCAGGGAGCAGCGCAATGAGCAGTTCTTC
once	TRBD2	TRBV5-1	TRBJ2-5	CASSLARRGDQETQYF	TGCGCCAGCAGCTTGGCCAGGCGGGGGGACCAAGAGACCCAGTACTTC
many	-	TRBV28	TRBJ2-7	CASSHIYEQYF	TGTGCCAGCAGCCATATCTACGAGCAGTACTTC
few	-	TRBV12-3/TRBV12-4	TRBJ1-2	CASSFGTSLGYTF	TGTGCCAGCAGTTTCGGGACAAGCTTAGGCTACACCTTC
-	TRBD2	TRBV3-1	TRBJ2-7	CASTDSSGAYYNEQYF	TGTGCCAGCACCGACTCCAGCGGGGCCTACTACAATGAGCAGTACTTC
-	-	TRBV20-1	TRBJ1-2	CSARDLGANGYTF	TGCAGTGCTAGAGATCTGGGGGCCAATGGCTACACCTTC
few	-	TRBV27	TRBJ2-7	CASSRRAGTLSYEQYF	TGTGCCAGCAGCCGACGGGCCGGGACCCTCTCCTACGAGCAGTACTTC